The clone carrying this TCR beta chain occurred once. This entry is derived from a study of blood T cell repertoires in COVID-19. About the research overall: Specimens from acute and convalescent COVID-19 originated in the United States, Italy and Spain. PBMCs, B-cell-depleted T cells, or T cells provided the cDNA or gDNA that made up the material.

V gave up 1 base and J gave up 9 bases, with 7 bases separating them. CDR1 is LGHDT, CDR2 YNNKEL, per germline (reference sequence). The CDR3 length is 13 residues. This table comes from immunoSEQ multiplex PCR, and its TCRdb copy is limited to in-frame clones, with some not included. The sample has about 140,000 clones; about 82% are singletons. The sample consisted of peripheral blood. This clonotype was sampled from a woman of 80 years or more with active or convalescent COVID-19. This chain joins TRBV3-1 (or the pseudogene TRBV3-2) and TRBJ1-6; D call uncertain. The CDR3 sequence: CASSQVHSSPLHF. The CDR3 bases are TGTGCCAGCAGCCAAGTCCATAGTTCACCCCTCCACTTT.